This passage covers 4 T cell receptor beta chains from one sample sequenced in a study of T cell changes during pregnancy in multiple sclerosis. Sequencing used immunoSEQ multiplex PCR; TCRdb keeps in-frame clones, though not all of them. The profile shows approximately 88,000 clones, approximately 94% of them singletons. The sequencing used peripheral blood, collected in the third trimester of pregnancy. All receptors derive from a female donor with multiple sclerosis, enrolled in a pregnancy study.

The chain is built from TRBV6-5 and TRBJ1-1; D is possibly TRBD1 (6 bases). In germline, CDR1 is MNHEY, CDR2 SVGAGI. The CDR3 is made up of 14 amino acids. Trimming removed 2 bases at V and 2 bases at J, with 9 bases between. CDR3 sequence: CASSYLQGNTEAFF. CDR3 coding DNA: TGTGCCAGCAGTTACCTACAGGGAAACACTGAAGCTTTCTTT.

This chain links TRBV6-5 with TRBJ1-4, with a weak D call TRBD1 (6 bases). Trimming cost V 8 bases and J 8 bases, with 18 bases left between them. This CDR3 has 14 amino acids. In germline, CDR1 is MNHEY, CDR2 SVGAGI. The CDR3 sequence: CASRGGGMFEKLFF. For the CDR3, the DNA is TGTGCCAGCCGAGGGGGGGGAATGTTCGAAAAACTGTTTTTT.

The gene calls are TRBV6-6 and TRBJ1-1; D perhaps matches TRBD1 (5 bases). Germline V gene sequence: CDR1 MNHNY, CDR2 SVGAGI (reference sequence). V lost 4 bases and J 11 bases, leaving 14 bases between the germline ends. There are 12 residues in the CDR3. The CDR3 nucleotides read TGTGCCAGCAGTTTAACGACAGAAGGGGCTTTCTTT. Protein product: CASSLTTEGAFF.

The chain links TRBV4-1 to TRBJ1-5, with D possibly being TRBD1 (5 bases). V was trimmed by 0 bases and J by 4 bases, leaving 10 bases between them. CDR1 is MGHRA and CDR2 is YSYEKL in the germline V gene. The CDR3 sequence is 15 residues long. CDR3 bases: TGCGCCAGCAGCCAAGATCCGGCAGGGAATCAGCCCCAGCATTTT. Amino acids: CASSQDPAGNQPQHF.